The present T cell receptor beta chain was sequenced within a study of cytomegalovirus exposure and HLA in healthy donors (dated by TCRdb to 2016 to 2017). In the study overall: An earlier analysis of more than 550 of the donors reported 276 Gb of sequence data and 90 million to 120 million unique TCR beta sequences obtained from approximately 180 million T cells. The study used immunosequencing to profile the T cell repertoires of approximately 650 subjects and linked those repertoires to cytomegalovirus serostatus. Rather than using new phenotypic data, the later analysis identified candidate immune exposures from TCR beta sequences and from how often those sequences occurred across donors. HLA typing covered class I and class II loci at four-digit resolution. Besides the first cohort of 500 to 700 subjects, a separate validation cohort made up of 120 different subjects was used. In a later analysis, previously published TCR beta repertoires from 600 to 850 donors were re-analyzed and high-resolution HLA genotyping was added so that TCR occurrence patterns could be studied. To predict cytomegalovirus infection status, the study combined high-throughput TCR immunosequencing, statistical association of individual TCRs with disease status, and machine learning. Among 398 genotyped donors of the cohort, an average of 235,054 unique TCR beta nucleotide sequences were sequenced per donor, around 20% of them non-productive. Alongside the repertoire data, information on donor age, sex, ethnicity and CMV serostatus was compiled. Typing coverage varied by locus: roughly 629-630 donors for A, B, C, DRB1 and DQB1; about 520 for DQA1; about 570 for DPA1; approximately 450 for DPB1. All discovery cohort repertoires had been generated using a single sequencing platform. The genetic ancestry cluster associated with self-reported Caucasian donors included about four fifths of the roughly 380 genotyped donors. In a later genetic analysis, genome-wide SNP genotypes for about 55% of the roughly 700 donors were used, and that subset was treated as a discovery cohort. The study aimed to test whether signatures of past pathogen exposure could be identified by cataloging public T cell receptors. In an earlier analysis of around 540 of the donors, high-throughput TCR beta sequencing was used to judge whether each TCR beta V gene segment behaved as functional or pseudogenic. An early release that covered fewer than 750 HLA-typed donors contained around 300 gigabases of sequencing data and 80 million or so unique TCR sequences. Four or five DR-DQ haplotypes were handled as single units for association and clustering because linkage in the cohort was strong. General conclusions and limits of the study: The study listed 170 or so TCR beta chains as associated with cytomegalovirus. In this cohort, only TCR beta chains were sequenced, and detectable features were limited by the absence of alpha or paired-chain data. For the cohort, immune exposure information was limited to CMV serostatus. HLA typing was unavailable for some donors at each locus, so association tests used only the typed subset. In vitro tests confirmed that three of the cytomegalovirus-associated TCR beta chains recognize cytomegalovirus antigens. Most TCR sequences were observed very rarely across donors, whereas some public TCRs were present in many individuals. V-gene and J-gene trimming of TCR beta chains was associated with a missense DCLRE1C variant in a later genetic analysis, and the association was replicated in an independent cohort. According to a later analysis, parvovirus B19, influenza, CMV and Epstein-Barr virus appeared linked to several top co-occurrence clusters. Because counts were too low, 15 to 20 rarely observed V segments, including chromosome 9 orphons, were left out of the earlier analysis of 587 of the donors. Correlated functional status among segregating V segments might reflect linkage disequilibrium, but an unknown experimental factor could not be ruled out. According to a later genetic analysis, donors in an Asian-associated ancestry cluster had fewer N-insertions in productive TCRs than the roughly 700-donor mean. When HLA alleles, especially DR and DQ, strongly co-occurred, attributing TCR associations to individual alleles was difficult. According to a later analysis, TCR association rates differed among HLA loci, with DRB1 alleles showing the most associated TCRs and HLA-C alleles showing the fewest. A further reported finding was that TCR beta sequences accurately predicted the HLA-A and HLA-B alleles for most subjects in the first cohort. The authors suggested that the approach could potentially be extended to other disease states and immunological phenotypes. Because the 87-base-pair reads could not distinguish some IMGT-functional V segments, including TRBV6-2 and TRBV6-3, those segments were excluded. Specific HLA alleles were associated with over 15,000 TCR beta sequences at a false discovery rate of 0.05 in a later analysis. In an earlier analysis of about 600 of the donors, most TCR beta V segments appeared in productive rearrangements about 87% or about 30% of the time, broadly matching IMGT annotations. A later analysis found that HLA-associated TCR beta chains were more clonally expanded and had lower generation probabilities than equally common non-associated chains. Cytomegalovirus status was reported to be diagnosed by the classifier with high specificity and sensitivity in both the original and validation cohorts. A cluster of highly shared sequence variants was judged likely to be a technical artifact of the sequencing pipeline. Roughly uniform sequencing depth across donors was assumed in presence/absence analyses, although this assumption may not hold. According to a later analysis, most CMV-associated TCR beta chains appeared to be HLA-restricted, and the HLA associations seemed to be driven largely by CMV exposure.

Library method: the immunoSEQ multiplex PCR assay. For the multiplex PCR, a mixture combining 60 forward primers for TCR Vbeta segments and 13 reverse primers for TCR Jbeta segments was used. The CDR3 region of rearranged TCR beta genes was amplified from genomic DNA by a multiplex PCR assay. On the Illumina HiSeq System, the amplified TCR beta libraries were sequenced as 87-base-pair reads. Per the authors' processing: A later analysis tallied 70 million to 100 million unique TCR beta chains across the 666 repertoires, and some 12 million of those chains were shared by two or more donors. To remove PCR and sequencing errors, raw reads were error-corrected and collapsed into unique sequences using a nearest-neighbor algorithm that merged closely related sequences. CDR3 sequences were aligned to IMGT reference sequences to assign V, D and J gene segments. For a sequence to be retained, at least a six-nucleotide match to both a V gene segment and a J gene segment was required. Rearrangements were classified as productive when the CDR3 lacked stop codons and remained in frame with V and J, and all other rearrangements were classified as non-productive. Following IMGT convention, CDR3 was defined as the stretch from the second conserved V-encoded cysteine up to the conserved J-encoded phenylalanine. The earlier analysis of 587 of the donors excluded sequences that lacked an unambiguous match to a single V gene segment. An earlier analysis of fewer than 750 of the donors called V segments functional above 56.7% productive rearrangements and segregating when the between-donor standard deviation exceeded 5%. To diagnose cytomegalovirus status from the catalog of TCR beta chain sequences, a statistical classification framework was built. In a later analysis, TCR nucleotide sequences were compared against IMGT/GENE-DB human TR gene sequences so that V and J genes could be assigned. A later analysis assigned CDR3 sequences and most-parsimonious VDJ recombination scenarios with the TCRdist pipeline. In a later analysis, every TCR beta chain was defined by the combination of its CDR3 amino acid sequence and its V-gene family, and reads without a unique V-gene family were dropped. A later analysis removed 550 to 700 highly shared, low-generation-probability nucleotide sequences to deal with suspected cross-contamination and a sequencing artifact. A later analysis calculated a clonal expansion index for each public chain from normalized within-repertoire ranks of inferred template counts. A later analysis computed generation probabilities with a VDJ recombination model fitted to out-of-frame rearrangements, and checked the results against IGoR. Hypergeometric tests were used in a later analysis to score TCR-TCR, TCR-HLA and TCR-CMV co-occurrence, with a repertoire-size bias correction applied to the TCR pairs. A later analysis estimated false discovery rates by permuting HLA or CMV assignments 20 times. A later analysis grouped co-occurring TCRs with DBSCAN, adding TCRdist sequence similarity when clustering within HLA-allele-positive subsets. Repertoires with fewer than 30,000 or more than 120,000 public chains were left out of co-occurrence clustering, as were about 5 repertoires with anomalous nucleotide sharing. Held by TCRdb, this immuneACCESS table contains in-frame sequences only and omits some clones. Under half of the omission traces to an unresolved V gene where checked; the cause of the rest is unknown. The V and J calls and clone size are taken from that table; D and trimming were inferred from the DNA. The sample contains roughly 97,000 clones, 60% to 80% of them found a single time. Roughly 6.2% of the sample is taken by the ten largest.

V and J lose 6 bases and 3 bases, and a span of 17 bases separates them. The CDR3 holds 15 amino acids from the cysteine to the phenylalanine. Only the CDR3 DNA is retained, 45 bases long and in frame from the first base. CDR1 and CDR2 (KGHSH, LQKENI) derive from the germline V gene. Concerning this clone: Its antigen is unknown. No much larger clonotype is one base removed from it; base qualities were not supplied.

The cohort consisted of 650 to 850 healthy bone marrow donors. Cohort members were all nominally healthy when sampled, although unrecorded immune exposures were likely present. The donor tested CMV seropositive, placing the donor among the 250 to 350 seropositive members of the cohort. A peripheral blood sample was provided by each donor, and peripheral blood mononuclear cells were used for TCR beta sequencing. The Qiagen DNeasy Blood Extraction Kit was used to extract genomic DNA from the blood cell samples. The chain employs TRBV18 and TRBJ2-5, and perhaps TRBD2 as D gene, on 5 matching bases. Material: PBMCs. This receptor was obtained from a man between 60 and 70 years old in good health and CMV-seropositive. The CDR3 has the sequence CASSPRGSIEETQYF. In nucleotides, the sequence is TGTGCCAGCTCCCCCCGGGGATCGATCGAAGAGACCCAGTACTTC.